One TCR beta chain is described in this entry. Its binding antigen is unknown. No per-base quality is available; no much larger clone lies one base away. This record comes from a study of control samples from healthy donors and cancer patients (dated by TCRdb to 2018 to 2021). Libraries were made using the immunoSEQ multiplex PCR assay. TCRdb stores this immuneACCESS table with in-frame sequences only. Part of the clones is absent; in the studies checked, under half of the shortfall reflects unresolved V genes, and no reason is known for the rest. The sample profile shows 150,000 to 200,000 clones; about 94% of them were found once. The leading ten clones occupy 8.5% of the sample. The sequencing input was blood. This TCR was recovered from a woman in her 40s in good health.

CDR3 sequence: CASSVGGTSAYEQYF. The DNA is TGTGCCAGCAGCGTAGGAGGGACTAGCGCCTACGAGCAGTACTTC. The chain couples TRBV9 to TRBJ2-7; 10 middle bases align to TRBD2. CDR1 and CDR2, looked up from the germline V gene, are SGDLS and YYNGEE. Counted from cysteine to phenylalanine, this CDR3 has 15 amino acids. The retained sequence is limited to the CDR3, 45 bases, with the frame set at the first base. Unmatched junction bases come to 2, with V trimmed by 0 bases and J by 2 bases.